The TCR beta chain described here comes from a study of tumor-infiltrating lymphocytes in primary liver carcinoma. Study-wide context: Each sample had roughly 3.65 to 8 million productive TCRbeta reads regardless of tissue type.

About this clonotype itself: Its antigen is unidentified. A read error may explain this, as a much larger clone is one base away.

The blood RNA (from unsorted whole blood) was obtained, and germline DNA was also extracted. Using a constant-region primer together with ProtoScript II reverse transcriptase, TCR beta cDNA was made from about 490 ng of total RNA. ARM-PCR, slightly modified, supplied the TCR beta libraries through three nested multiplex PCR rounds. Each of the first two PCR rounds ran roughly 9 cycles with TRBV1-TRBV30 forward and C-beta reverse primers. TCRdb recomputed calls from the multiplex PCR reads with MiXCR, one row per CDR3 protein. The sample has about 350,000 distinct CDR3 sequences, around 60% seen once. Study-level results: In tumor-adjacent and tumor-blood pairs, overlap was lower than in tumor region pairs.

The CDR3 covers 14 residues. From germline, CDR1 is MNHEY and CDR2 SVGAGI. V lost 9 bases to trimming and J lost 6 bases; unmatched junction nucleotides: 13. Source material: peripheral blood. The V gene is TRBV6-5, the J gene TRBJ2-7; 8 positions agree with TRBD1. The sequence was collected from a man between 35 and 55 years old with primary liver carcinoma and hepatitis B virus infection. The CDR3 protein is CASHGDRPSAEQYF. DNA of the CDR3: TGTGCCAGTCACGGGGACAGGCCATCCGCCGAGCAGTACTTC.